This entry is about one T cell receptor (beta chain). These data originate in a study of blood T cell repertoires in COVID-19. The method was immunoSEQ multiplex PCR; TCRdb's version includes in-frame clones alone and lacks a portion of them. The top ten clones hold about a sixth of a sample with some 63,000 clones, approximately 85% of them seen once. The CDR3 contains 14 residues. V was trimmed by 10 bases and J by 0 bases, leaving 13 bases between them. Germline V lookup: CDR1 MNHEY, CDR2 SVGAGI. The TCR originated in a human donor in a cohort sampled during active COVID-19. This chain joins TRBV6-5 and TRBJ1-3, with unresolved D. Sequenced sample: peripheral blood. The CDR3 loop reads CATYLPSSGNTIYF. Here the CDR3 DNA reads TGTGCCACCTACCTACCGAGCTCTGGAAACACCATATATTTT.